Listed below are T cell receptor beta chains from one sample, sequenced in a study of technical replicates of blood from a handful of donors. TCRdb's table, derived via immunoSEQ multiplex PCR, lists solely in-frame clones and lacks some. The sample has approximately 79,000 clones, roughly 91% seen once. Sequenced sample: T cells isolated from PBMCs. These receptors all come from a human donor in good health. CDR3s include the opening cysteine and the closing phenylalanine or tryptophan. D genes are given only for firm matches. Clone size is given for some rows only: seen once, a few or many times, or a class if the clone is expanded.

clone_size j_call v_call d_call cdr3_aa cdr3_nt
- TRBJ2-1 TRBV11-2 TRBD2 CASSRLAGDNEQFF TGTGCCAGCAGCCGACTAGCGGGAGACAATGAGCAGTTCTTC
- TRBJ1-2 TRBV27 TRBD1 CASGRDRGIGGYTF TGTGCCAGCGGCCGAGACAGGGGCATTGGTGGCTACACCTTC
once TRBJ2-7 TRBV6-1 - CASSEAGQLNYEQYF TGTGCCAGCAGTGAAGCCGGACAGCTAAATTACGAGCAGTACTTC
- TRBJ1-3 TRBV27 - CASSTGYSGNTIYF TGTGCCAGCAGTACAGGGTACTCTGGAAACACCATATATTTT
- TRBJ1-2 TRBV4-1 - CASSPGRDFYGYTF TGCGCCAGCAGCCCCGGGCGGGACTTCTATGGCTACACCTTC
- TRBJ2-3 TRBV4-2 - CASSQETYRGTQYF TGTGCCAGCAGCCAAGAGACCTATCGGGGTACGCAGTATTTT
- TRBJ2-2 TRBV2 TRBD2 CASGLAGVGELFF TGTGCCAGCGGACTAGCGGGAGTCGGGGAGCTGTTTTTT
- TRBJ2-2 TRBV9 - CASSYDYTGELFF TGTGCCAGCAGCTATGACTACACCGGGGAGCTGTTTTTT
- TRBJ1-2 TRBV29-1 - CSVLGGALGYGYTF TGCAGCGTCCTGGGGGGGGCGCTAGGCTATGGCTACACCTTC
- TRBJ1-5 TRBV6-5 - CASSGVGAQPQHF TGTGCCAGCAGTGGCGTGGGGGCCCAGCCCCAGCATTTT
- TRBJ1-4 TRBV4-1 - CASSLTTGTWATNEKLFF TGCGCCAGCAGCCTAACTACAGGGACCTGGGCAACTAATGAAAAACTGTTTTTT
- TRBJ2-6 TRBV19 - CARGLSPSLGANVLTF TGTGCCAGGGGCCTGAGTCCCTCGCTTGGGGCCAACGTCCTGACTTTC